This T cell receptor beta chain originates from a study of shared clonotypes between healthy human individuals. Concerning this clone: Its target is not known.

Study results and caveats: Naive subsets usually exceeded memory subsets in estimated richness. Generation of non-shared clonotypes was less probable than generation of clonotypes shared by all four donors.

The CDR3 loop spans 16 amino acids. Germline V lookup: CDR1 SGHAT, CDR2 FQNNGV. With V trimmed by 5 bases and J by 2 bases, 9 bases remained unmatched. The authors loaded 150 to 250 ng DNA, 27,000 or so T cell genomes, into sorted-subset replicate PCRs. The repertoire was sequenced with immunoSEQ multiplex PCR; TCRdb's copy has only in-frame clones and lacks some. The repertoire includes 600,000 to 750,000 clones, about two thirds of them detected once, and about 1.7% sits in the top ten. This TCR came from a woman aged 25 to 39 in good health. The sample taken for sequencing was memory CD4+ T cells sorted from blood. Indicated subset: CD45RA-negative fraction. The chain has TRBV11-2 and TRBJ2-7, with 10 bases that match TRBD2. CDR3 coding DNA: TGTGCCAGCAGCCCGAAGACTAGCGGGCGAGCCTACGAGCAGTACTTC. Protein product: CASSPKTSGRAYEQYF.